The source of this T cell receptor beta chain is a study of shared clonotypes between healthy human individuals. Study conclusions and caveats: The study drew on few donors, limiting represented genetic and exposure-history diversity.

Details on this clone: What it binds is not known.

Only CD45RO-negative cells positively selected for CCR7 counted as naive CD8 cells, so terminally differentiated effector memory CD45RA+ cells were excluded. Every immunoSEQ plate was one replicate of a subset's evenly spread DNA. Replicate sorted-subset PCRs were loaded with 150 to 250 ng DNA, roughly 33,000 T cell genomes. Authors' analysis steps: Filtering differed since immunoSEQ provided only junctions, with no quality scores. The method was immunoSEQ multiplex PCR; TCRdb's version includes in-frame clones alone and lacks a portion of them. The V and J calls and clone size were taken over from that table, and D and trimming were inferred from the DNA. This sample carries 600,000 or so clones, roughly 95% of them seen once, and the ten largest clones take over 0.1%. Sequenced material: naive CD8+ T cells sorted from blood. The TCR sequence derives from a woman aged 25 to 45 in good health.

The CDR3 loop is CASSPPGQGRLDGELFF. The DNA for the CDR3 is TGCGCCAGCAGCCCTCCTGGACAGGGGAGGCTTGACGGGGAGCTGTTTTTT. This chain connects TRBV4-1 to TRBJ2-2; 9 positions agree with TRBD1. The V gene end was trimmed by 4 bases and the J gene end by 7 bases; junction bases not matched to a gene: 13. The CDR3 has 17 amino acids. Germline V gene lookup returns CDR1 MGHRA and CDR2 YSYEKL.